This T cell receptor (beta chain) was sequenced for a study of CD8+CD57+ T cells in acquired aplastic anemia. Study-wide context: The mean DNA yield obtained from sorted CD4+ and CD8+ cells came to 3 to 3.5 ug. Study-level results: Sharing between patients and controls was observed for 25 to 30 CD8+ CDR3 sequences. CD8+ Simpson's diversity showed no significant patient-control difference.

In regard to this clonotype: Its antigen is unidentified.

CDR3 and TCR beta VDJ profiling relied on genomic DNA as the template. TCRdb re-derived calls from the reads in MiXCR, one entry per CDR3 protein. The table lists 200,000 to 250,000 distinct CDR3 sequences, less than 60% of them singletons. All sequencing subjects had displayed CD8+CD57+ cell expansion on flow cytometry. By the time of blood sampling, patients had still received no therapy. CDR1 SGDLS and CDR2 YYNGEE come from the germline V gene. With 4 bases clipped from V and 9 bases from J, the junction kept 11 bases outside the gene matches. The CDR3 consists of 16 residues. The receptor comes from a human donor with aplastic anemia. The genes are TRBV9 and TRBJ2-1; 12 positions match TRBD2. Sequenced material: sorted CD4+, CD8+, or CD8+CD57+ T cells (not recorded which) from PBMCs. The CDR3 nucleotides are TGTGCCAGCAGCCCAGGGGGACTAGCGGGTGTCGGTGAGCAGTTCTTC. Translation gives CASSPGGLAGVGEQFF. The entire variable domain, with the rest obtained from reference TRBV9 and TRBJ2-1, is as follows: DSGVTQTPKHLITATGQRVTLRCSPRSGDLSVYWYQQSLDQGLQFLIQYYNGEERAKGNILERFSAQQFPDLHSELNLSSLELGDSALYFCASSPGGLAGVGEQFFGPGTRLTVL.